These 25 T cell receptor beta chains were all obtained from the same sample, sequenced in a study of CD8+ T cells in alopecia areata. Treatment defined: oral pan-JAK inhibitor, 5-10 mg twice daily. Following RNA extraction, reverse transcription yielded cDNA that acted as the sequencing template. Here immunoSEQ multiplex PCR was the method, and the copy in TCRdb shows in-frame clones only, minus some. This table has about 170,000 clones, roughly 50% appearing once. The sequenced sample was CD4+ T cells sorted from blood, obtained at approximately week 60, from a patient treated with tofacitinib. Receptors were obtained from a human donor with alopecia areata.

The rearrangement links TRBV2 to TRBJ1-4; tentative D call: TRBD1 (6 bases). V lost 6 bases and J lost 6, with 17 bases in between. Germline V gene sequence: CDR1 SNHLY, CDR2 FYNNEI. The CDR3 sequence is 15 residues long. The CDR3 loop is CASSAEAGAHEKLFF. For the CDR3, the DNA is TGTGCCAGCAGCGCGGAGGCAGGGGCCCATGAAAAACTGTTTTTT. The full variable domain, rest sourced from reference TRBV2 and TRBJ1-4, is EPEVTQTPSHQVTQMGQEVILRCVPISNHLYFYWYRQILGQKVEFLVSFYNNEISEKSEIFDDQFSVERPDGSNFTLKIRSTKLEDSAMYFCASSAEAGAHEKLFFGSGTQLSVL.

The gene calls are TRBV29-1 and TRBJ2-1; 8 bases are shared with TRBD1. Trimming cost V 4 bases and J 6 bases; bases outside gene matches: 5. The CDR3 covers 13 residues. Germline CDR1 SQVTM, CDR2 ANQGSEA. CDR3 in amino acids: CSVVWDRLNEQFF. In nucleotides, the CDR3 is TGCAGCGTTGTTTGGGACAGGCTCAATGAGCAGTTCTTC.

This clone was detected a few times. The J gene is TRBJ1-1, the V gene TRBV19, with 7 bases matching TRBD1. The V gene end was trimmed by 6 bases and the J gene end by 0 bases; junction bases not matched to a gene: 4. Looked up from germline, CDR1 is LNHDA and CDR2 is SQIVND (reference sequence). The CDR3 totals 14 residues. The CDR3 region is CASSGTVVNTEAFF. The DNA of the CDR3 is TGTGCCAGTAGCGGGACAGTTGTGAACACTGAAGCTTTCTTT.

The genes are TRBV7-2 and TRBJ2-3, with D hard to call. Germline CDR1 SGHTA, CDR2 FQGNSA. The CDR3 sequence is 12 residues long. V lost 4 bases, J lost 6 bases, and 8 bases lay in between. For the CDR3, the DNA is TGTGCCAGCAGCTGGGTTAGGGATACGCAGTATTTT. It yields the protein CASSWVRDTQYF.

This clone was seen a few times. V and J are TRBV29-1 and TRBJ1-5, with unresolved D. CDR3 length equals 13 residues. Germline V gene data show CDR1 as SQVTM and CDR2 as ANQGSEA. V was shortened by 5 bases and J by 0 bases, with 8 bases between the two germline ends. The CDR3 spells CSVQENSNQPQHF. DNA of the CDR3: TGCAGCGTTCAGGAGAATAGCAATCAGCCCCAGCATTTT.

There are a few counts of this clone. The V and J genes are TRBV15 and TRBJ2-5; 8 bases align to TRBD1. In germline, CDR1 is LNHNV, CDR2 YYDKDF (reference sequence). The ends lost 0 bases at V and 4 bases at J; junction bases unmatched: 7. The CDR3 covers 16 residues. DNA for the CDR3: TGTGCCACCAGCAGAGATCGCGGACAGGGACGAGAGACCCAGTACTTC. This translates into CATSRDRGQGRETQYF.

This CDR3 reads CASSLTLQGRDQPQHF. The DNA of the CDR3 is TGTGCCAGCAGCCTCACCCTACAGGGACGGGATCAGCCCCAGCATTTT. The gene calls are TRBV5-6 and TRBJ1-5; D possibly corresponds to TRBD1 (6 bases). This CDR3 comprises 16 residues. V lost 4 bases and J lost 5, with 19 bases in between. The germline CDR1 and CDR2 sequences are SGHDT and YYEEEE.

The chain is built from TRBV19 and TRBJ1-3; unclear D gene. The CDR3 is made up of 15 amino acids. Germline CDR1 LNHDA, CDR2 SQIVND (reference sequence). The V and J ends lost 10 bases and 0 bases respectively, with 16 bases between them. CDR3 sequence reads: CAKTRDASSGNTIYF. The DNA of the CDR3 is TGTGCCAAGACTCGTGACGCAAGCTCTGGAAACACCATATATTTT.

The chain recombines TRBV7-2 with TRBJ2-2; no clear D. The germline gives CDR1 SGHTA, CDR2 FQGNSA. CDR3 size: 17 residues. Between the trimmed V and J ends, which lost 0 bases and 1 base, there was a span of 12 bases. CDR3 sequence (DNA): TGTGCCAGCAGCTTAGCGTTCGGGTTCGGGAACACCGGGGAGCTGTTTTTT. Protein: CASSLAFGFGNTGELFF. Full variable domain (missing parts from reference TRBV7-2 and TRBJ2-2): GAGVSQSPSNKVTEKGKDVELRCDPISGHTALYWYRQSLGQGLEFLIYFQGNSAPDKSGLPSDRFSAERTGGSVSTLTIQRTQQEDSAVYLCASSLAFGFGNTGELFFGEGSRLTVL.

V and J are TRBV11-3 and TRBJ2-1; the match to TRBD1 covers 11 bases. The length of the CDR3 is 15 residues. Germline V lookup: CDR1 SGHNT, CDR2 YENEEA. With V trimmed by 5 bases and J by 8 bases, 8 bases remained unmatched. CDR3 residues: CASSNGQGAMYEQFF. CDR3 in DNA: TGTGCCAGCAGCAACGGACAGGGGGCTATGTATGAGCAGTTCTTC.

This chain connects TRBV23-1 to TRBJ2-5, with TRBD1 identical over 7 bases. TRBV23-1 is marked as an open reading frame, function uncertain. The CDR3 totals 13 residues. Germline trimming cut 5 bases from V and 1 base from J; bases unmatched to any gene: 1. DNA for the CDR3: TGCGCCAGCAGTTACAGGGGCCAAGAGACCCAGTACTTC. It yields the protein CASSYRGQETQYF.

The chain uses TRBV7-3 and TRBJ2-7, with 9 bases lining up with TRBD1. This CDR3 comprises 15 residues. Trimming removed 1 base from V and 2 bases from J; junction bases left unmatched: 3. Germline-derived CDR1 and CDR2 are SGHTA and FQGTGA. The CDR3 sequence is CASSLMGQGPYEQYF. The CDR3 nucleotides read TGTGCCAGCAGCTTAATGGGACAGGGACCCTACGAGCAGTACTTC. Supplemented by reference TRBV7-3 and TRBJ2-7, the full variable domain reads GAGVSQTPSNKVTEKGKYVELRCDPISGHTALYWYRQSLGQGPEFLIYFQGTGAADDSGLPNDRFFAVRPEGSVSTLKIQRTERGDSAVYLCASSLMGQGPYEQYFGPGTRLTVT.

The V gene is TRBV5-1, the J gene TRBJ2-1; 14 bases align to TRBD2. The CDR3 is made up of 16 amino acids. CDR1 SGHRS and CDR2 YFSETQ come from the germline V gene. V was clipped by 7 bases and J by 5 bases; unmatched bases: 8. CDR3 region: CASHRLAGGYNNEQFF. DNA of the CDR3: TGCGCCAGCCACCGACTAGCGGGGGGGTACAACAATGAGCAGTTCTTC.

The rearrangement links TRBV15 to TRBJ2-1; no clear D gene. Germline-derived CDR1 and CDR2 are LNHNV and YYDKDF (reference sequence). V was cut by 3 bases and J by 4 bases, with 7 bases left in between. CDR3 length: 13 amino acids. CDR3 DNA: TGTGCCACCAGCAGCCTGGATTACAATGAGCAGTTCTTC. It encodes CATSSLDYNEQFF.

The rearrangement links TRBV4-1 to TRBJ2-1; TRBD2 aligns across 8 bases. This CDR3 spans 14 amino acids. Germline loops: CDR1 MGHRA, CDR2 YSYEKL. V dropped 0 bases and J dropped 15; count of bases not matched to a gene: 10. The CDR3 DNA reads as TGCGCCAGCAGCCAAGATTTTGTGGGACTAGAAGTGTTCTTC. This encodes CASSQDFVGLEVFF.

This clone was seen a few times. The chain uses TRBV15 and TRBJ2-2; no clear D. Trimming shortened V by 1 base and J by 3 bases, and 9 bases separated the two germline ends. CDR1 is LNHNV, CDR2 YYDKDF, per germline (reference sequence). The CDR3 spans 15 residues. The CDR3 region has the DNA TGTGCCACCAGCAGAGGAGGCCTTGACACCGGGGAGCTGTTTTTT. Encoded protein: CATSRGGLDTGELFF.

The chain couples TRBV25-1 to TRBJ1-6; perhaps TRBD1 as D (5 bases). Looked up from germline, CDR1 is MGHDK and CDR2 is SYGVNS. Trimming stripped 0 bases from V and 10 bases from J, with 10 bases between. This CDR3 is built from 14 residues. DNA of the CDR3: TGTGCCAGCAGTGAATACAGGGCAAAATCACCCCTCCACTTT. Amino acid sequence: CASSEYRAKSPLHF.

The V gene is TRBV2, the J gene TRBJ2-7, with 9 bases fitting TRBD1. V lost 6 bases and J lost 3; bases outside the gene matches: 6. The CDR3 has 14 residues. Germline V gene data show CDR1 as SNHLY and CDR2 as FYNNEI. For the CDR3, the DNA is TGTGCCAGCAGATCCCAGGACAGGGGCTACGAGCAGTACTTC. Its translation: CASRSQDRGYEQYF.

Only a few counts were recorded for this clone. The rearrangement uses TRBV9 and TRBJ2-1, with TRBD1 matching over 7 bases. Germline V CDR1 and CDR2: SGDLS, YYNGEE. V dropped 4 bases and J dropped 8; count of bases not matched to a gene: 12. This CDR3 spans 15 amino acids. In nucleotides, the CDR3 is TGTGCCAGCAGCCCTCGGGAAGGGGGCGGGTATGAGCAGTTCTTC. This translates into CASSPREGGGYEQFF.

In its sample, this clone was seen a few times. The gene calls are TRBV6-5 and TRBJ2-5; no clear D. CDR3 length: 11 amino acids. Trimming stripped 4 bases from V and 5 bases from J, with 5 bases between. Germline values: CDR1 MNHEY, CDR2 SVGAGI. CDR3: CASSLAETQYF. DNA for the CDR3: TGTGCCAGCAGTTTGGCGGAGACCCAGTACTTC.

For the CDR3, the DNA is TGTGCCAGCAGCCCGGTGAGACTTGGGGAGACCCAGTACTTC. Protein sequence: CASSPVRLGETQYF. The chain recombines TRBV5-6 with TRBJ2-5; D is ambiguous. V was pared by 4 bases and J by 5 bases, with 15 bases between. There are 14 residues in the CDR3. CDR1 is SGHDT and CDR2 is YYEEEE in the germline V gene.

V and J are TRBV9 and TRBJ1-1; a weak D match, TRBD1 (5 bases). V lost 3 bases to trimming and J lost 1 base, with 16 bases between them. CDR3 length: 16 amino acids. Germline CDR1 is SGDLS and CDR2 is YYNGEE. In DNA form, the CDR3 reads TGTGCCAGCAGCGGCGGGGGAGCAATCGGGAACACTGAAGCTTTCTTT. It encodes CASSGGGAIGNTEAFF. Together with reference TRBV9 and TRBJ1-1, the CDR3 gives the full variable domain: DSGVTQTPKHLITATGQRVTLRCSPRSGDLSVYWYQQSLDQGLQFLIQYYNGEERAKGNILERFSAQQFPDLHSELNLSSLELGDSALYFCASSGGGAIGNTEAFFGQGTRLTVV.

V gene TRBV30 combines with J gene TRBJ1-2; D is undetermined. This CDR3 spans 12 amino acids. The germline V and J ends were trimmed by 3 bases and 4 bases, with 9 bases remaining between them. The germline CDR1 and CDR2 sequences are GTSNPN and SVGIG (reference sequence). CDR3 protein: CAWSSNSYGYTF. The CDR3 bases are TGTGCCTGGAGCAGCAACAGCTATGGCTACACCTTC.

This clone has a handful of counts. This chain joins TRBV15 and TRBJ2-3; a possible D gene is TRBD1 (6 bases). Trimming removed 1 base at V and 2 bases at J, with 7 bases between. The CDR3 has 14 amino acids. CDR1 is LNHNV, CDR2 YYDKDF, per germline (reference sequence). CDR3 in amino acids: CATSRGGPTDTQYF. CDR3 DNA sequence: TGTGCCACCAGCAGAGGGGGGCCCACAGATACGCAGTATTTT.

The CDR3 coding sequence is TGCAGCGTTACCCAGACAGGGACGGCTTTCTTT. Residues: CSVTQTGTAFF. The chain employs TRBV29-1 and TRBJ1-1, with TRBD1 matching over 7 bases. Germline-derived CDR1 and CDR2 are SQVTM and ANQGSEA. Losses at the gene ends were 5 bases for V and 11 bases for J; bases not matched to a gene: 8. This CDR3 region has 11 residues. The entire variable domain, with the rest obtained from reference TRBV29-1 and TRBJ1-1, is as follows: SAVISQKPSRDICQRGTSLTIQCQVDSQVTMMFWYRQQPGQSLTLIATANQGSEATYESGFVIDKFPISRPNLTFSTLTVSNMSPEDSSIYLCSVTQTGTAFFGQGTRLTVV.